Listed below are T cell receptor beta chains from one sample, sequenced in a study of cytomegalovirus exposure and HLA in healthy donors. The protocol was immunoSEQ multiplex PCR, while the TCRdb copy is restricted to in-frame clones and leaves out a portion. The sample records some 250,000 clones, 82% being singletons. The sample was PBMCs. The origin of the receptors is a woman in her 40s in good health and CMV-seropositive. Both conserved end residues are part of each CDR3. The D gene is left open where the match is weak. Part of the rows lack a size; the others show once, few, many or a class for expanded clones.

TRBJ2-1	TRBV7-3	NA	once	TGTGCCAGCAGCCCCGGACGGGGATCGAATGAGCAGTTCTTC	CASSPGRGSNEQFF
TRBJ2-3	TRBV2	TRBD2	NA	TGTGCCAGCAGTGTCGGGGGGGGCACAGATACGCAGTATTTT	CASSVGGGTDTQYF
TRBJ2-7	TRBV30	TRBD2	few	TGTGCCTGGAGTGGACTAGCGGGAAACGAGCAGTACTTC	CAWSGLAGNEQYF
TRBJ2-7	TRBV28	TRBD1	NA	TGTGCCAGCAGTTCCCCGACAGGGGGCTTCGTCGAGCAGTACTTC	CASSSPTGGFVEQYF
TRBJ2-7	TRBV27	TRBD1	NA	TGTGCCAGCAGGAACCCGGGACAGGGTTCCGAGCAGTACTTC	CASRNPGQGSEQYF
TRBJ1-1	TRBV7-2	NA	NA	TGTGCCAGCAGCTTACAGGACACTGAAGCTTTCTTT	CASSLQDTEAFF
TRBJ1-4	TRBV25-1	TRBD1	NA	TGTGCCAGCCGTCTGGGACAGGGAAGTGAAAAACTGTTTTTT	CASRLGQGSEKLFF
TRBJ2-6	TRBV11-3	NA	NA	TGTGCCAGCATAATACAGAATTCTGGGGCCAACGTCCTGACTTTC	CASIIQNSGANVLTF
TRBJ1-2	TRBV6-1	TRBD1	NA	TGTGCCAGCATTGAGACCGGGACAGTCTCTTTGGGCTACACCTTC	CASIETGTVSLGYTF
TRBJ1-5	TRBV21-1	NA	NA	TGTGCCAGGACAGGCCCAAATCAGCCCCAGCATTTT	CARTGPNQPQHF
TRBJ1-4	TRBV9	NA	NA	TGTGCCAGCAGCCTACGAGGCGGGACCGGAAATGAAAAACTGTTTTTT	CASSLRGGTGNEKLFF
TRBJ2-3	TRBV5-1	NA	once	TGCGCCAGCAGCTTGATAAACAGAGGCACAGATACGCAGTATTTT	CASSLINRGTDTQYF
TRBJ2-5	TRBV6-5	NA	few	TGTGCCAGCAAACCTATGGGAGGAACGAAGCAGTACTTC	CASKPMGGTKQYF
TRBJ2-3	TRBV5-6	NA	NA	TGTGCCAGCAGCTTGTATGGCACAGATACGCAGTATTTT	CASSLYGTDTQYF
TRBJ2-5	TRBV20-1	NA	NA	TGCAGTGCTAGAGGAGGGGAGACCCAGTACTTC	CSARGGETQYF
TRBJ2-7	TRBV11-1	TRBD2	NA	TGTGCCAGCAGCTTTGGGGGGGCCTACGAGCAGTACTTC	CASSFGGAYEQYF
TRBJ1-1	TRBV20-1	NA	NA	TGCAGTGCTAACTGGAACACTGAAGCTTTCTTT	CSANWNTEAFF
TRBJ2-2	TRBV4-1	TRBD2	NA	TGCGCCAGCGCCCGGGAGGGACTAGCCACCGGGGAGCTGTTTTTT	CASAREGLATGELFF
TRBJ1-1	TRBV5-1	NA	NA	TGCGCCAGCAGCCCGGGACAAACCATGAACACTGAAGCTTTCTTT	CASSPGQTMNTEAFF
TRBJ2-5	TRBV4-1	NA	NA	TGCGCCAGCAGCCAAGTACAGGGTAAGAAAACGAGTGTGACCCAGTACTTC	CASSQVQGKKTSVTQYF
TRBJ1-4	TRBV27	NA	NA	TGTGCCAGCAGTTTAAGGAGGGCAACTAATGAAAAACTGTTTTTT	CASSLRRATNEKLFF
TRBJ2-2	TRBV29-1	NA	NA	TGCAGCGTTGAATGGGGGGACGTCCCTGTACTGTTTTTT	CSVEWGDVPVLFF
TRBJ2-3	TRBV10-3	NA	NA	TGTGCCATCAGTGGCAGGACAGATACGCAGTATTTT	CAISGRTDTQYF
TRBJ2-1	TRBV4-1	NA	NA	TGCGCCAGCAGCCAAGTAGTCAATGAGCAGTTCTTC	CASSQVVNEQFF
TRBJ2-2	TRBV28	TRBD1	NA	TGTGCCAGCAGTTTAGGACAGGGGATGGCCGGGGAGCTGTTTTTT	CASSLGQGMAGELFF
TRBJ2-7	TRBV25-1	TRBD2	NA	TGTGCCAGCAGTCCCCCCAGCGGGGGGGCCCGAGGCGAGCAGTACTTC	CASSPPSGGARGEQYF
TRBJ2-7	TRBV19	NA	NA	TGTGCCAGTCTTCTACCAGCGGGACAAGAGCAGTACTTC	CASLLPAGQEQYF
TRBJ2-3	TRBV10-3	TRBD2	NA	TGTGCCGTAGGGACTAGCGGGAGGAATACGCAGTATTTT	CAVGTSGRNTQYF
TRBJ1-1	TRBV20-1	NA	NA	TGCAGTGCACCCGGGAACACTGAAGCTTTCTTT	CSAPGNTEAFF
TRBJ2-7	TRBV10-1	NA	once	TGCGCCAGCAGTGGTAGCCCCTACGAGCAGTACTTC	CASSGSPYEQYF
TRBJ2-1	TRBV6-6	TRBD1	NA	TGTGCCAGCAGCCACTCCGGGACAGGTTTTGGGGAGCAGTTCTTC	CASSHSGTGFGEQFF
TRBJ2-5	TRBV14	TRBD2	NA	TGTGCCAGCAGCCGAGAAACTAGCGGGGGACTGAACTTC	CASSRETSGGLNF
TRBJ2-3	TRBV18	TRBD2	NA	TGTGCCAGCTCACGAACCTGGACTAGCTCAGATACGCAGTATTTT	CASSRTWTSSDTQYF
TRBJ2-3	TRBV29-1	NA	once	TGCAGCGGCAATACAGGCTCGGATACGCAGTATTTT	CSGNTGSDTQYF
TRBJ2-7	TRBV7-9	NA	NA	TGTGCCAGCAGCCTAATCCCCTACGAGCAGTACTTC	CASSLIPYEQYF
TRBJ1-2	TRBV29-1	TRBD1	NA	TGCAGCGTTGATGGTTTTACTCCAGGGGGCCCGAGGTATGGCTACACCTTC	CSVDGFTPGGPRYGYTF
TRBJ2-2	TRBV27	NA	NA	TGTGCCAGCAGTTTATTCGGACTAACAACCACCGGGGAGCTGTTTTTT	CASSLFGLTTTGELFF
TRBJ1-2	TRBV5-8	NA	few	TGTGCCAGCAGCTACCAGGGTCCCTATGGCTACACCTTC	CASSYQGPYGYTF
TRBJ2-5	TRBV9	NA	NA	TGTGCCAGCAGCGTAGGAGGGTTCGAGACCCAGTACTTC	CASSVGGFETQYF
TRBJ1-2	TRBV18	NA	NA	TGTGCCAGCTCACCTACTACAGGCGATGTTAACTATGGCTACACCTTC	CASSPTTGDVNYGYTF
TRBJ2-3	TRBV5-6	NA	NA	TGTGCCAGCAGCACAGCGCACGGAGGGTACACAGATACGCAGTATTTT	CASSTAHGGYTDTQYF